This T cell receptor (beta chain) is from a study of control samples from healthy donors and cancer patients (dated by TCRdb to 2020 to 2022). For this clone: Its antigen remains unidentified. No per-base quality is available; no much larger clone lies one base away.

The library was prepared using the immunoSEQ multiplex PCR assay. Sourced from immuneACCESS, this table was stored by TCRdb with only in-frame sequences that have V and J called. A share of the clones is absent; for the studies checked, an unresolved V gene accounts for under half, and the remainder has no known explanation. The sample contains about 80,000 clones, around 84% of them found a single time. The ten largest clones take up around 10% of the sample. The CDR3 spans 16 residues, from the cysteine through the phenylalanine. The entry retains the CDR3 DNA only, 48 bases that are in frame from base 1. In the germline V gene, CDR1 corresponds to KGHSH and CDR2 to LQKENI. V and J are truncated by 3 bases and 5 bases respectively, leaving an intervening sequence of 16 bases.

Sequenced input: PBMCs. This chain joins TRBV18 to TRBJ2-2; a weak D assignment points to TRBD1 (6 bases agree). The TCR comes from a man aged 55 to 70 with head and neck cancer. The sequenced DNA is TGTGCCAGCTCACCCATGGCGCGGCAGGGGACCGGGGAGCTGTTTTTT. It encodes CASSPMARQGTGELFF.